This passage covers 7 T cell receptor beta chains from one sample sequenced in a study of T cells in Graves' hyperthyroidism and ophthalmopathy. The CDR3 regions of TCR beta were amplified from RNA transcripts. RT-PCR in the first round (using the HTBI primer set) targeted the TCR CDR3. TCRdb called the multiplex PCR reads again in MiXCR, with one record for every CDR3 protein. The sample holds about 480,000 distinct CDR3 sequences; roughly 23% are singletons and the top ten take about half. The sample consisted of blood. Every receptor here comes from a woman aged 70-85 years with Graves' ophthalmopathy.

The sample holds a few counts of this clonotype. This chain uses TRBV7-3 with TRBJ1-2; D remains unclear. This CDR3 has 14 residues. With 5 bases removed from V and 8 bases from J, the gap between germline ends came to 18 bases. Germline-derived CDR1 and CDR2 are SGHTA and FQGTGA. The CDR3 DNA follows: TGTGCCAGCAGCCCTGCCGGAGGAGTGGTCGGCTACACCTTC. Its protein is CASSPAGGVVGYTF.

The genes are TRBV6-1 and TRBJ1-5, with a tentative D call TRBD1 (6 bases). The CDR3 is 13 amino acids. Germline V gene data show CDR1 as MNHNS and CDR2 as SASEGT. Trimming pared 7 bases from V and 3 bases from J, leaving 10 bases between. In DNA, the CDR3 is TGTGCCAGCAAGGGACATCTCAATCAGCCCCAGCATTTT. Residues: CASKGHLNQPQHF.

The chain couples TRBV27 to TRBJ2-5; D is undetermined. CDR3 length: 15 residues. Germline CDR1 reads MNHEY; CDR2 reads SMNVEV (reference sequence). Trimming pared 1 base from V and 5 bases from J, leaving 14 bases between. CDR3 protein: CASSLYGNRVETQYF. CDR3 DNA: TGTGCCAGCAGTTTATATGGGAATAGGGTGGAGACCCAGTACTTC.

The chain recombines TRBV19 with TRBJ2-5; 12 bases are shared with TRBD2. Trimming at V came to 5 bases and at J to 5 bases, leaving 9 bases not matched to a gene. CDR1 is LNHDA and CDR2 is SQIVND in the germline V gene (reference sequence). This CDR3 has 16 residues. In nucleotides, the CDR3 is TGTGCCAGTAGTCCCGGACTAGCGGGGATGAGGGAGACCCAGTACTTC. The encoded protein is CASSPGLAGMRETQYF.

Only a few counts were recorded for this clonotype. The rearrangement joins TRBV7-2 to TRBJ2-2, with 7 nucleotides matching TRBD2. The CDR3 sequence is 14 residues long. V dropped 3 bases and J dropped 5; count of bases not matched to a gene: 3. Germline V lookup: CDR1 SGHTA, CDR2 FQGNSA. Here the CDR3 DNA reads TGTGCCAGCAGCTTTAGCGGGCGGACCGGGGAGCTGTTTTTT. As protein: CASSFSGRTGELFF.

This clonotype has a handful of counts. The CDR3 protein is CSARGQGGAYEQFF. The CDR3 nucleotides are TGCAGTGCTAGAGGGCAGGGCGGTGCTTATGAGCAGTTCTTC. The chain combines TRBV20-1 with TRBJ2-1; D is perhaps TRBD1 (5 bases). The germline CDR1 and CDR2 sequences are DFQATT and SNEGSKA (reference sequence). The ends were cut back, 1 base at V and 8 bases at J, with 15 bases in the middle. The CDR3 runs 14 residues.

This clonotype occurred many times. CDR3 amino acids: CASSYSGGYTDTQYF. The DNA of the CDR3 is TGTGCCAGCAGTTATAGCGGGGGTTACACAGATACGCAGTATTTT. The chain uses TRBV28 and TRBJ2-3, with TRBD2 matching 9 bases. The CDR3 is made up of 15 amino acids. With 4 bases clipped from V and 2 bases from J, the junction kept 4 bases outside the gene matches. Germline V gene sequence: CDR1 MDHEN, CDR2 SYDVKM.